This is a list of T cell receptor beta chains from one sample in a study of glioma-infiltrating T cells. TCRdb used MiXCR to reprocess the multiplex PCR reads, holding one entry per CDR3 protein. The table lists a few hundred thousand distinct CDR3 sequences, 41% of them singletons. Material: glioma tissue, nonneoplastic brain tissue, or PBMCs (not recorded which). Receptors were obtained from a human donor with low-grade glioma or glioblastoma, undergoing nonglioma brain surgery, or in good health (not recorded which). The CDR3 runs from the conserved cysteine through the conserved F or W. The order of the fields is J gene, D gene, clone size, V gene, CDR3 protein, CDR3 DNA. The D gene is left open where the match is weak. Clone size, where shown, is once, few, many, or a class for clones that have expanded.

j_call: TRBJ1-1
d_call: .
clone_size: .
v_call: TRBV7-8
cdr3_aa: CASSLTPGATEAFF
cdr3_nt: TGTGCCAGCAGCTTAACCCCGGGGGCCACTGAAGCTTTCTTT

j_call: TRBJ2-7
d_call: .
clone_size: many
v_call: TRBV20-1
cdr3_aa: CSAPGPVYEQYF
cdr3_nt: TGCAGTGCTCCCGGGCCAGTCTACGAGCAGTACTTC

j_call: TRBJ2-7
d_call: TRBD2
clone_size: few
v_call: TRBV6-1
cdr3_aa: CASSLTSGRFAYEQYF
cdr3_nt: TGTGCCAGCAGTTTGACTAGCGGGAGGTTTGCCTACGAGCAGTACTTC

j_call: TRBJ2-5
d_call: TRBD1
clone_size: .
v_call: TRBV18
cdr3_aa: CASSPGQGAETQYF
cdr3_nt: TGTGCCAGCTCACCCGGACAGGGCGCAGAGACCCAGTACTTC

j_call: TRBJ2-1
d_call: .
clone_size: .
v_call: TRBV19
cdr3_aa: CASSISADNEQFF
cdr3_nt: TGTGCCAGTAGTATATCGGCAGACAATGAGCAGTTCTTC

j_call: TRBJ2-2
d_call: .
clone_size: few
v_call: TRBV4-3
cdr3_aa: CASSQDDGSGGELFF
cdr3_nt: TGCGCCAGCAGCCAAGATGACGGGTCCGGCGGGGAGCTGTTTTTT

j_call: TRBJ2-7
d_call: TRBD1
clone_size: .
v_call: TRBV20-1
cdr3_aa: CSARDGTGHEQYF
cdr3_nt: TGCAGTGCTAGAGACGGGACAGGGCACGAGCAGTACTTC

j_call: TRBJ2-3
d_call: .
clone_size: many
v_call: TRBV28
cdr3_aa: CASSDEPTDTQYF
cdr3_nt: TGTGCCAGCAGTGATGAACCCACAGATACGCAGTATTTT

j_call: TRBJ2-1
d_call: TRBD2
clone_size: few
v_call: TRBV15
cdr3_aa: CATSRVLAGGPRYEQFF
cdr3_nt: TGTGCCACCAGCAGAGTATTAGCGGGAGGGCCTCGGTATGAGCAGTTCTTC

j_call: TRBJ2-3
d_call: TRBD2
clone_size: many
v_call: TRBV28
cdr3_aa: CASRRTSGRSDTQYF
cdr3_nt: TGTGCCAGCAGGAGGACTAGCGGGAGGTCAGATACGCAGTATTTT

j_call: TRBJ1-1
d_call: TRBD1
clone_size: many
v_call: TRBV27
cdr3_aa: CASSLWTGTEAFF
cdr3_nt: TGTGCCAGCAGTCTATGGACAGGGACCGAAGCTTTCTTT

j_call: TRBJ2-7
d_call: TRBD1
clone_size: .
v_call: TRBV19
cdr3_aa: CASVDREYKQYF
cdr3_nt: TGTGCCAGTGTCGACAGGGAATACAAGCAGTACTTC

j_call: TRBJ2-3
d_call: .
clone_size: .
v_call: TRBV28
cdr3_aa: CASSFAGVSGITGTQYF
cdr3_nt: TGTGCCAGCAGTTTCGCAGGGGTTAGCGGAATCACAGGTACGCAGTATTTT

j_call: TRBJ2-7
d_call: TRBD2
clone_size: .
v_call: TRBV4-2
cdr3_aa: CASASGGSPYNEQYF
cdr3_nt: TGTGCCAGCGCCTCGGGCGGGAGCCCCTACAATGAGCAGTACTTC

j_call: TRBJ1-1
d_call: .
clone_size: .
v_call: TRBV28
cdr3_aa: CASSPFRMNTEAFF
cdr3_nt: TGTGCCAGCAGCCCGTTCCGTATGAACACTGAAGCTTTCTTT

j_call: TRBJ2-7
d_call: .
clone_size: many
v_call: TRBV6-1
cdr3_aa: CASSPPGYYEQYF
cdr3_nt: TGTGCCAGCAGCCCCCCCGGCTACTACGAGCAGTACTTC

j_call: TRBJ2-1
d_call: .
clone_size: many
v_call: TRBV2
cdr3_aa: CASDGGEQFF
cdr3_nt: TGTGCCAGCGACGGGGGTGAGCAGTTCTTC

j_call: TRBJ2-5
d_call: .
clone_size: .
v_call: TRBV27
cdr3_aa: CASSSVGTQETQHF
cdr3_nt: TGTGCCAGCAGTTCCGTAGGCACCCAAGAGACCCAGCACTTC

j_call: TRBJ1-5
d_call: .
clone_size: .
v_call: TRBV27
cdr3_aa: CASSLFVDSNQPQHF
cdr3_nt: TGTGCCAGCAGTTTATTTGTGGACAGCAATCAGCCCCAGCATTTT

j_call: TRBJ2-3
d_call: .
clone_size: .
v_call: TRBV20-1
cdr3_aa: CSARVARATDTQYF
cdr3_nt: TGCAGTGCTAGAGTCGCTAGGGCCACAGATACGCAGTATTTT

j_call: TRBJ1-1
d_call: .
clone_size: .
v_call: TRBV15
cdr3_aa: CATSDPTMNTEAFF
cdr3_nt: TGTGCCACCTCGGACCCAACTATGAACACTGAAGCTTTCTTT

j_call: TRBJ2-5
d_call: .
clone_size: .
v_call: TRBV4-3
cdr3_aa: CASSQEGRAEAPETQYF
cdr3_nt: TGCGCCAGCAGCCAAGAAGGGCGAGCGGAGGCCCCGGAGACCCAGTACTTC

j_call: TRBJ1-1
d_call: .
clone_size: many
v_call: TRBV25-1
cdr3_aa: CASRGLRNTEAFF
cdr3_nt: TGTGCCAGCAGAGGACTTCGGAACACTGAAGCTTTCTTT

j_call: TRBJ2-3
d_call: .
clone_size: many
v_call: TRBV6-5
cdr3_aa: CASSYFSGRASISTDTQYF
cdr3_nt: TGTGCCAGCAGTTATTTTTCCGGGCGCGCCTCAATTTCCACAGATACGCAGTATTTT

j_call: TRBJ2-5
d_call: TRBD2
clone_size: .
v_call: TRBV7-2
cdr3_aa: CASSSPTSGIETQYF
cdr3_nt: TGTGCCAGCAGCTCCCCGACTAGCGGGATTGAGACCCAGTACTTC

j_call: TRBJ2-5
d_call: .
clone_size: .
v_call: TRBV6-6
cdr3_aa: CASSAGAERGWPETQYF
cdr3_nt: TGTGCCAGCAGTGCCGGCGCGGAGAGAGGGTGGCCAGAGACCCAGTACTTC

j_call: TRBJ2-4
d_call: TRBD2
clone_size: few
v_call: TRBV20-1
cdr3_aa: CSASSGDLAKNIQYF
cdr3_nt: TGCAGTGCTAGTAGCGGGGACTTAGCCAAAAACATTCAGTACTTC

j_call: TRBJ1-1
d_call: .
clone_size: .
v_call: TRBV7-6
cdr3_aa: CASSLPAEPTGTEAFF
cdr3_nt: TGTGCCAGCAGCTTACCCGCGGAACCCACGGGGACTGAAGCTTTCTTT

j_call: TRBJ2-7
d_call: TRBD1
clone_size: .
v_call: TRBV18
cdr3_aa: CASSSQGAEQYF
cdr3_nt: TGTGCCAGCTCATCGCAGGGGGCCGAGCAGTACTTC